This T cell receptor (beta chain) derives from a study of T cell repertoires in cytomegalovirus infection. Looking at the study overall: Indications came from public TCR beta signatures; they pointed to CMV infection and to a matching HLA type.

The study, taken as a whole, reports: HLA-C-restricted CMV clonotypes gave the most frequent clonotype in two of eight donors. The study identified carriers of CMV plus the relevant HLA from cumulative public TCR beta family frequency.

Regarding this clonotype: Its antigen remains unknown.

TCRdb processed the reads anew with MiXCR; each CDR3 protein has one entry. The sample lists more than 250,000 distinct CDR3 sequences; roughly 13% were seen once. This CDR3 contains 16 residues. Losses at the gene ends were 0 bases for V and 4 bases for J; bases not matched to a gene: 5. Sequenced: PBMCs. The J gene is TRBJ2-7, the V gene TRBV12-3 or TRBV12-4; 11 bases fit TRBD2. The source of this sequence is a human donor in good health (CMV status not recorded). Some clones in this sample may be carry-over from other donors' samples. The CDR3 is CASSLALAGGGYEQYF. CDR3 DNA: TGTGCCAGCAGTTTAGCCCTAGCGGGAGGAGGTTACGAGCAGTACTTC.